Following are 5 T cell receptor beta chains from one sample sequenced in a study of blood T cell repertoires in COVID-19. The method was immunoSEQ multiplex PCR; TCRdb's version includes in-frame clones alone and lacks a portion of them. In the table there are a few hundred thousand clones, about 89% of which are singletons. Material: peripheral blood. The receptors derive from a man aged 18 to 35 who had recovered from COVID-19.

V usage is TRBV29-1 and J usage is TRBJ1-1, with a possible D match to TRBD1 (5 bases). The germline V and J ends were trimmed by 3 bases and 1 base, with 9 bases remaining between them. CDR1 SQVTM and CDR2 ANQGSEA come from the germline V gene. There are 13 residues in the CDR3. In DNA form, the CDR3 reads TGCAGCGTTGACAGGGTGAGGAACACTGAAGCTTTCTTT. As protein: CSVDRVRNTEAFF.

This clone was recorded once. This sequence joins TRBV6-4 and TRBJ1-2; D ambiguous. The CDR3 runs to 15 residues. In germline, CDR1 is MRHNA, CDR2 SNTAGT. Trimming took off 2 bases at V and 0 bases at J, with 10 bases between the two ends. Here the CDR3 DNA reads TGTGCCAGCAGTGACCGACCCGGAGCTAACTATGGCTACACCTTC. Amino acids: CASSDRPGANYGYTF.

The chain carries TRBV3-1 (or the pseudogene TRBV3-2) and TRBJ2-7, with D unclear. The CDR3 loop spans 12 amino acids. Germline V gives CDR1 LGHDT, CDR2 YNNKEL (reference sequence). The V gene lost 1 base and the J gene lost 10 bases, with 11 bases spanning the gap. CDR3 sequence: CASSQVLRQQYF. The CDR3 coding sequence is TGTGCCAGCAGCCAAGTTCTGCGTCAACAGTACTTC.

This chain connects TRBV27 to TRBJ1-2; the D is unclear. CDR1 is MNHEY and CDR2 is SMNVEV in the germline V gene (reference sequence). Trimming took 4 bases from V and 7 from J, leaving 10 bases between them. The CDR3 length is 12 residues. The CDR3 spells CASSSAGSGYTF. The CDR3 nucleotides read TGTGCCAGCAGTTCCGCGGGGTCTGGCTACACCTTC.

CDR3 protein: CASSHRRLAKETQYF. As DNA, the CDR3 is TGTGCCAGCAGCCATAGGAGACTAGCAAAAGAGACCCAGTACTTC. The chain is built from TRBV3-1 (or the pseudogene TRBV3-2) and TRBJ2-5; TRBD2 matches at 7 bases. This CDR3 spans 15 amino acids. Trimming at V came to 3 bases and at J to 3 bases, leaving 7 bases not matched to a gene. The germline CDR1 and CDR2 sequences are LGHDT and YNNKEL (reference sequence).